This TCR beta chain appears in the sequencing data of a study of cytomegalovirus exposure and HLA in healthy donors. Overall study: Tens of millions of unique TCRs from HLA-typed donors were held in an early data release. General observations from the study: Donor immune exposure was known only as CMV serostatus.

Donors counted as nominally healthy when sampled, yet unrecorded immune exposures were likely. The junction had 14 bases not matched to a gene; V was cut back by 4 bases and J by 3 bases. The germline gives CDR1 SGHTA, CDR2 FQGNSA. The CDR3 has 17 residues. Use of 60 Vbeta and 13 Jbeta primers characterized the PCR. Sequenced by immunoSEQ multiplex PCR; TCRdb stores in-frame clones only, minus some. The sample comprises about 190,000 clones, roughly 80% of which are singletons, and 2.4% rests with the top ten. As regards this clone: The antigen remains undetermined.

The source is a male donor in good health and CMV-seronegative. Sequenced sample: PBMCs. The rearrangement links TRBV7-2 to TRBJ2-5, with 7 bases matching TRBD2. The CDR3 coding sequence is TGTGCCAGCAGCTCCCAGGTGGGGCTAGCGGTGGAAGAGACCCAGTACTTC. The encoded protein is CASSSQVGLAVEETQYF.